Included here is one TCR beta chain sequence, with context. The sample comes from a study of blood T cell repertoires in COVID-19. Looked up from germline, CDR1 is SGHTA and CDR2 is FQGNSA. The V and J ends lost 7 bases and 6 bases, in that order; junction bases with no gene match: 6. This CDR3 has 14 amino acids. The repertoire was sequenced with immunoSEQ multiplex PCR; TCRdb's copy has only in-frame clones and lacks some. Among about 270,000 clones, roughly nine tenths were seen once, and the ten largest hold over 9.5%. Followed longitudinally, the Seattle patients had been enrolled during active infection.

Sequencing was carried out using peripheral blood. V gene TRBV7-2 combines with J gene TRBJ2-3; 11 nucleotides align to TRBD1. This sequence was found in a woman in her 30s with COVID-19, enrolled during active disease. The CDR3 DNA follows: TGTGCCAGCACCAGGGACAGGGGGAGGGATACGCAGTATTTT. Its translation is CASTRDRGRDTQYF.